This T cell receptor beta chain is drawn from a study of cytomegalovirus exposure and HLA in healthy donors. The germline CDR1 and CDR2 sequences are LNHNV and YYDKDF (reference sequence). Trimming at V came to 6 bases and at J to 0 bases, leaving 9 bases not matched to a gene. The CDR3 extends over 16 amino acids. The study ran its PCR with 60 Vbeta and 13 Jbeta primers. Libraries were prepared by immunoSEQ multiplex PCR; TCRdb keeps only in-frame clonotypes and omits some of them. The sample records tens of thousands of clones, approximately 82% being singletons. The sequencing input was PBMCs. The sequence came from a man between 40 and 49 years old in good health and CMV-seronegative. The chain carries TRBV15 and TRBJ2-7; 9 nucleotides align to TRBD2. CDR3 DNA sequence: TGTGCCACCAGACCCCTGGGCGGGGGGGCCTCCTACGAGCAGTACTTC. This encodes CATRPLGGGASYEQYF.